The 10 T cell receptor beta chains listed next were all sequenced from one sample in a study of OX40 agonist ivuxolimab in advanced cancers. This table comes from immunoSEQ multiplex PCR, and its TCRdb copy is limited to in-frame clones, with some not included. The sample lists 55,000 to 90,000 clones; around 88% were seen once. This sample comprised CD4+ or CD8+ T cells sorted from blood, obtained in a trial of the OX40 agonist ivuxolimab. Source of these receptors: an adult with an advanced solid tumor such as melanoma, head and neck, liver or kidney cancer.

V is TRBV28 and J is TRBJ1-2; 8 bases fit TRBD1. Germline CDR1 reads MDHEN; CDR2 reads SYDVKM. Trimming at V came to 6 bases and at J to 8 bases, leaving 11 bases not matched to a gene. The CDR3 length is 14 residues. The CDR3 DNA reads TGTGCCAGCAGCAGGACAGGGCGTCAAGGGGGCTACACCTTC. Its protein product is CASSRTGRQGGYTF.

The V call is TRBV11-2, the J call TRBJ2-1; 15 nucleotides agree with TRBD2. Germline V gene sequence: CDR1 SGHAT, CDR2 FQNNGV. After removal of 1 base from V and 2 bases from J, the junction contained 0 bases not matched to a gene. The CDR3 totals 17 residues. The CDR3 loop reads CASSLGTSGGAYNEQFF. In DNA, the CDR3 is TGTGCCAGCAGCTTAGGGACTAGCGGGGGGGCCTACAATGAGCAGTTCTTC.

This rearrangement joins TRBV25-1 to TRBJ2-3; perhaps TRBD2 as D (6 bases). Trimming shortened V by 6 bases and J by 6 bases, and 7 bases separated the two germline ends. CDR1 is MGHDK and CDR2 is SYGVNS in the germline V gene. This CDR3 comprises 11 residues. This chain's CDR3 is CASSGGDTQYF. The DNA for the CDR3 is TGTGCCAGCAGCGGAGGGGATACGCAGTATTTT.

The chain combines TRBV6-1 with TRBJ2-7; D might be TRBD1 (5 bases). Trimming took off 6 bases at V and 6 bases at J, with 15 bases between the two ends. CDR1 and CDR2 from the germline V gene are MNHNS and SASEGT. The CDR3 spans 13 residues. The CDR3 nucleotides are TGTGCCAGCAGCCAAGGATTGGGGCTCGAGCAGTACTTC. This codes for CASSQGLGLEQYF.

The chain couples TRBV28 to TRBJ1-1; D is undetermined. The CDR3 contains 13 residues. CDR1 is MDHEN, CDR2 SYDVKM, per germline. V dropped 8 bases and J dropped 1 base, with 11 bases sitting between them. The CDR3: CASDSDKNTEAFF. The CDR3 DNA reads TGTGCCAGCGATTCCGACAAGAACACTGAAGCTTTCTTT. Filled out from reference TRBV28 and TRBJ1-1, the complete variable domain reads DVKVTQSSRYLVKRTGEKVFLECVQDMDHENMFWYRQDPGLGLRLIYFSYDVKMKEKGDIPEGYSVSREKKERFSLILESASTNQTSMYLCASDSDKNTEAFFGQGTRLTVV.

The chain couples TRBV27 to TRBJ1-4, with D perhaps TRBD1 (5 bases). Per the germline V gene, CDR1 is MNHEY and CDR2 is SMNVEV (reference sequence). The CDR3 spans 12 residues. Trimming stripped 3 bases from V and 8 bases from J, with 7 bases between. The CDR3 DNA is TGTGCCAGCAGTTTCGGGGGAGAAAAACTGTTTTTT. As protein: CASSFGGEKLFF.

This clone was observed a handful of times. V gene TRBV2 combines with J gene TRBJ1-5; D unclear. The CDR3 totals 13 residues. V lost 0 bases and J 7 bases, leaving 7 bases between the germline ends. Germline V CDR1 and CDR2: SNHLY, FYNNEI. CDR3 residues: CASSEARVQPQHF. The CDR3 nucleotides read TGTGCCAGCAGTGAAGCGCGGGTGCAGCCCCAGCATTTT.

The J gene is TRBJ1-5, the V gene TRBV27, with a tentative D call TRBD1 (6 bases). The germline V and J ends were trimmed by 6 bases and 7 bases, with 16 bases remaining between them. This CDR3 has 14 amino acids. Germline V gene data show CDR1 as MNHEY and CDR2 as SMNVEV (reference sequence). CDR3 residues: CASSFTGFGQPQHF. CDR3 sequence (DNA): TGTGCCAGCAGCTTTACAGGGTTTGGACAGCCCCAGCATTTT.

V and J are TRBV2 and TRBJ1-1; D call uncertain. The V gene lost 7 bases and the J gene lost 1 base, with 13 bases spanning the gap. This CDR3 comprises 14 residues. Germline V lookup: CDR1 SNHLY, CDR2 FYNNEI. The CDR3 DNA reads TGTGCCAGCACCCAAGGGCGGACGAACACTGAAGCTTTCTTT. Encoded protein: CASTQGRTNTEAFF.

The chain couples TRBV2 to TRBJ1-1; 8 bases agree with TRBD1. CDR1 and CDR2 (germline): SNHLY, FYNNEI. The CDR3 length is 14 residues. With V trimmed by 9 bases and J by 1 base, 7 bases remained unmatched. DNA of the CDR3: TGTGCCAGGGTAAGCGGGACAGGGAACACTGAAGCTTTCTTT. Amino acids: CARVSGTGNTEAFF. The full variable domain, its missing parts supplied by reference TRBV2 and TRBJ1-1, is EPEVTQTPSHQVTQMGQEVILRCVPISNHLYFYWYRQILGQKVEFLVSFYNNEISEKSEIFDDQFSVERPDGSNFTLKIRSTKLEDSAMYFCARVSGTGNTEAFFGQGTRLTVV.